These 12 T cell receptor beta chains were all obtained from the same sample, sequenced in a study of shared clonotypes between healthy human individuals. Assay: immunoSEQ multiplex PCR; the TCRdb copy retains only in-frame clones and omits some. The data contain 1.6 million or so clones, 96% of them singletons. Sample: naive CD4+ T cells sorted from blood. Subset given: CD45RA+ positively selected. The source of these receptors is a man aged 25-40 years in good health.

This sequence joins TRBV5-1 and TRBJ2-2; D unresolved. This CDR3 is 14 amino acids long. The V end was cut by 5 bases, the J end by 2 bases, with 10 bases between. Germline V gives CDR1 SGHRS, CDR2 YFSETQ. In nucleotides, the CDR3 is TGCGCCAGCAGGGACGGAATAAACACCGGGGAGCTGTTTTTT. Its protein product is CASRDGINTGELFF. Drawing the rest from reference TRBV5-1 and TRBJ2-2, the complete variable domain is KAGVTQTPRYLIKTRGQQVTLSCSPISGHRSVSWYQQTPGQGLQFLFEYFSETQRNKGNFPGRFSGRQFSNSRSEMNVSTLELGDSALYLCASRDGINTGELFFGEGSRLTVL.

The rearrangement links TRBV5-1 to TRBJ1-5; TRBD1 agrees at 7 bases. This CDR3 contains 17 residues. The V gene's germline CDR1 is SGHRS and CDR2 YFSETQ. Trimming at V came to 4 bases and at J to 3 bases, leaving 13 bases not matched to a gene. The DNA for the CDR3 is TGCGCCAGCAGCCCGGGGAGACAGGGATTCGCCAATCAGCCCCAGCATTTT. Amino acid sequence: CASSPGRQGFANQPQHF.

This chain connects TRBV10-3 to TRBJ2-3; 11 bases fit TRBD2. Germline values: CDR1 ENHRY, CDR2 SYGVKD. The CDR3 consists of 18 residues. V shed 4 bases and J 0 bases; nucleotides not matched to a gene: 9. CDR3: CAISGADGTSGSTDTQYF. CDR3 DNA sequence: TGTGCCATCAGTGGGGCCGACGGGACTAGCGGAAGCACAGATACGCAGTATTTT.

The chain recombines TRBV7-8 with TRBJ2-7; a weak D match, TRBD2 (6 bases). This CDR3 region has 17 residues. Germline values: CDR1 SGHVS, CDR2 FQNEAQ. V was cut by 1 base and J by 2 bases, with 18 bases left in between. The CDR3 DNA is TGTGCCAGCAGCTTAGGAGGGGTTTGGCGGGAACCCTACGAGCAGTACTTC. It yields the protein CASSLGGVWREPYEQYF.

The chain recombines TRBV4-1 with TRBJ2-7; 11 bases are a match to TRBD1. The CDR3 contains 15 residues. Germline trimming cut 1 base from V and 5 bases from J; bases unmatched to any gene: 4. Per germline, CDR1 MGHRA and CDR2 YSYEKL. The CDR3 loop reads CASSQGRTGGDEQYF. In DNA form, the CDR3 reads TGCGCCAGCAGCCAAGGTAGGACAGGGGGCGACGAGCAGTACTTC.

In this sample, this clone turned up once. The CDR3 bases are TGTGCCAGCAGAGCAACTAATGAAAAACTGTTTTTT. Amino acid sequence: CASRATNEKLFF. The V call is TRBV28, the J call TRBJ1-4; no firm D call. Deletions cut 6 bases from V and 0 bases from J, with 2 bases between. The length of the CDR3 is 12 residues. Germline lookup yields CDR1 MDHEN and CDR2 SYDVKM.

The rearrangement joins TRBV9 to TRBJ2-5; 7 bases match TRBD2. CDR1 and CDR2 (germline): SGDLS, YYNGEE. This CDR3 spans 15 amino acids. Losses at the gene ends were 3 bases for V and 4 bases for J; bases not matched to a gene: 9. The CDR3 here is CASSAGWEGGETQYF. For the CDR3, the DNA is TGTGCCAGCAGCGCCGGCTGGGAGGGTGGAGAGACCCAGTACTTC.

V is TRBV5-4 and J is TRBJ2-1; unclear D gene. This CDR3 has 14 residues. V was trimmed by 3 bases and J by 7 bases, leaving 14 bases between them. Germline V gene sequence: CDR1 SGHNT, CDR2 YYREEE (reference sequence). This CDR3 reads CASSSRAVSNEQFF. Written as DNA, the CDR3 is TGTGCCAGCAGCTCTCGGGCGGTTTCGAATGAGCAGTTCTTC.

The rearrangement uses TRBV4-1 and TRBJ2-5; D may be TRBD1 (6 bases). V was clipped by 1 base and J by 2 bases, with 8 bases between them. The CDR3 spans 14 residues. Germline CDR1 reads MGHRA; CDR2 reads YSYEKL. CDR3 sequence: CASSQVDRQETQYF. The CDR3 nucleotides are TGCGCCAGCAGCCAAGTGGACAGACAAGAGACCCAGTACTTC.

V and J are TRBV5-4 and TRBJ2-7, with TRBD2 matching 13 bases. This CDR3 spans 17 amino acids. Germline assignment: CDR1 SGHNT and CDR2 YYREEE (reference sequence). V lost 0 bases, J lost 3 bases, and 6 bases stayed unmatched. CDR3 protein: CASSLDGGLAGIYEQYF. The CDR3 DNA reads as TGTGCCAGCAGCTTGGACGGGGGACTAGCGGGAATCTACGAGCAGTACTTC.

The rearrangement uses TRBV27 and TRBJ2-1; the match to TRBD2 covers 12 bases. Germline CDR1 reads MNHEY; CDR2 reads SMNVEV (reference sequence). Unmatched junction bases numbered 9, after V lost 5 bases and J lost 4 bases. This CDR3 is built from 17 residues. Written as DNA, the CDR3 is TGTGCCAGCAGTGCAATCCGACTAGCGGGGGAGTACAATGAGCAGTTCTTC. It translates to CASSAIRLAGEYNEQFF.

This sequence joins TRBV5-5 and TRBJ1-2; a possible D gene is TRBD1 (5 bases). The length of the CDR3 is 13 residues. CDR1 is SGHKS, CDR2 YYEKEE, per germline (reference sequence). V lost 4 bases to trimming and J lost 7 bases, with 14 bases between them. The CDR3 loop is CASSHGAGGGYTF. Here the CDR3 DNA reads TGTGCCAGCAGCCACGGGGCCGGGGGTGGCTACACCTTC.